The rows below give T cell receptor beta chains drawn from one sample of a study of somatic mutations in cytotoxic T cells in rheumatoid arthritis. TCRdb keeps only in-frame clones here, not all; method: immunoSEQ multiplex PCR. Of about 6,700 clones listed, around three quarters were seen once; the top ten hold around 15%. The sample consisted of CD8+ T cells sorted from blood. All receptors derive from an adult with rheumatoid arthritis. The CDR3 runs from the conserved cysteine through the conserved F or W. A D gene is named only where the DNA matches it firmly. The size entry is marked missing in some rows and otherwise reads once, few, many or a size class.

CDR3 protein | CDR3 DNA | CDR3 length | clone size | V gene | D gene | J gene
CASIKNPNYGYTF | TGTGCCAGTATAAAGAATCCAAACTATGGCTACACCTTC | 13 | . | TRBV19 | . | TRBJ1-2
CASISGKIQETQYF | TGTGCCAGCATTTCAGGAAAAATACAAGAGACCCAGTACTTC | 14 | . | TRBV6-1 | . | TRBJ2-5
CATTEGYSNQPQHF | TGTGCCACCACGGAGGGATATAGCAATCAGCCCCAGCATTTT | 14 | . | TRBV19 | . | TRBJ1-5
CASSFTGAYEQYF | TGTGCCAGCAGTTTTACAGGGGCCTACGAGCAGTACTTC | 13 | . | TRBV27 | TRBD1 | TRBJ2-7
CASSIGLAGSDEQFF | TGTGCCAGTAGTATTGGACTAGCGGGGTCTGATGAGCAGTTCTTC | 15 | . | TRBV19 | TRBD2 | TRBJ2-1
CAWSVAGGPGETQYF | TGTGCCTGGAGTGTAGCGGGAGGGCCGGGAGAGACCCAGTACTTC | 15 | . | TRBV30 | TRBD2 | TRBJ2-5
CASSGGTSGGLRSQETQYF | TGTGCCAGCAGCGGGGGAACTAGCGGGGGCCTCCGCTCTCAAGAGACCCAGTACTTC | 19 | . | TRBV9 | TRBD2 | TRBJ2-5
CAWAQGGYEQYF | TGTGCCTGGGCTCAGGGGGGCTACGAGCAGTACTTC | 12 | few | TRBV30 | . | TRBJ2-7
CAWSLGQPGTDTQYF | TGTGCCTGGAGTCTAGGGCAGCCGGGCACAGATACGCAGTATTTT | 15 | once | TRBV30 | . | TRBJ2-3
CASSLYAGYQETQYF | TGTGCCAGCAGCCTTTATGCGGGGTACCAAGAGACCCAGTACTTC | 15 | few | TRBV7-6 | . | TRBJ2-5
CAISEFVGTANEKLFF | TGTGCCATCAGTGAGTTCGTAGGGACAGCTAATGAAAAACTGTTTTTT | 16 | . | TRBV10-3 | TRBD1 | TRBJ1-4
CASSNIQGTEAFF | TGTGCCAGCAGCAACATACAGGGGACTGAAGCTTTCTTT | 13 | . | TRBV11-2 | TRBD1 | TRBJ1-1
CASSPFKGKQYF | TGTGCCAGCAGTCCTTTTAAGGGAAAGCAGTACTTC | 12 | . | TRBV27 | . | TRBJ2-7
CASSLGNEKLFF | TGTGCCAGCAGCTTAGGGAATGAAAAACTGTTTTTT | 12 | few | TRBV7-7 | . | TRBJ1-4
CASSRRTTIQETQYF | TGTGCCAGCAGCCGAAGAACTACTATTCAAGAGACCCAGTACTTC | 15 | . | TRBV7-6 | . | TRBJ2-5
CASSNLASGRPKPGELFF | TGTGCCAGCAGCAACCTTGCCTCCGGTAGACCTAAACCCGGGGAGCTGTTTTTT | 18 | . | TRBV7-8 | . | TRBJ2-2
CAWSQGWGYGYTF | TGTGCCTGGAGTCAAGGGTGGGGGTATGGCTACACCTTC | 13 | . | TRBV30 | . | TRBJ1-2
CASSLASYGNEQFF | TGCGCCAGCAGTCTAGCGTCCTACGGTAATGAGCAGTTCTTC | 14 | . | TRBV10-2 | . | TRBJ2-1
CATSREADLYIKPQHF | TGTGCCACCAGCAGAGAGGCCGACTTATACATCAAGCCCCAGCATTTT | 16 | . | TRBV15 | . | TRBJ1-5
CASSTGRLAGSNEQFF | TGTGCCAGTAGTACGGGCAGACTAGCGGGAAGCAATGAGCAGTTCTTC | 16 | . | TRBV19 | TRBD2 | TRBJ2-1
CASSPSGGLAGVPGELFF | TGTGCCAGCAGCCCCTCGGGAGGGCTAGCGGGAGTACCCGGGGAGCTGTTTTTT | 18 | . | TRBV7-7 | TRBD2 | TRBJ2-2
CASTIRDRGQGYTF | TGTGCCAGTACTATACGCGACAGGGGGCAAGGCTACACCTTC | 14 | few | TRBV19 | TRBD1 | TRBJ1-2
CASSSGTANTDTQYF | TGTGCCAGCAGCTCCGGGACGGCCAACACAGATACGCAGTATTTT | 15 | . | TRBV7-3 | . | TRBJ2-3
CASSATGTHSASGELFF | TGTGCCAGCAGCGCAACCGGGACCCACTCTGCCTCCGGGGAGCTGTTTTTT | 17 | . | TRBV7-9 | . | TRBJ2-2
CASSSVPGVSATQYF | TGTGCCAGCAGCTCCGTGCCAGGGGTCTCAGCGACCCAGTACTTC | 15 | . | TRBV7-9 | . | TRBJ2-5
CSVEGREASYNEQFF | TGCAGCGTTGAAGGGCGGGAGGCCTCCTACAATGAGCAGTTCTTC | 15 | . | TRBV29-1 | TRBD2 | TRBJ2-1
CASSLTGELFF | TGTGCCAGCAGCCTCACCGGGGAGCTGTTTTTT | 11 | few | TRBV7-6 | . | TRBJ2-2
CASTPAGVETQYF | TGTGCCAGCACCCCAGCGGGAGTCGAGACCCAGTACTTC | 13 | . | TRBV7-2 | TRBD2 | TRBJ2-5
CASSPPESTPGVYSNQPQHF | TGTGCCAGCTCACCACCGGAGAGTACTCCAGGGGTATATAGCAATCAGCCCCAGCATTTT | 20 | . | TRBV18 | . | TRBJ1-5
CASSEAPLSEQFF | TGTGCCAGCAGTGAAGCGCCATTAAGTGAGCAGTTCTTC | 13 | few | TRBV2 | . | TRBJ2-1
CASSLRQGTTNEKLFF | TGTGCCAGCAGCCTCCGACAGGGAACAACTAATGAAAAACTGTTTTTT | 16 | . | TRBV13 | TRBD1 | TRBJ1-4
CASRGGKYEQYF | TGTGCCAGTAGAGGGGGGAAGTACGAGCAGTACTTC | 12 | . | TRBV19 | . | TRBJ2-7
CASSLAGNNEQYF | TGTGCCAGCAGCTTAGCAGGGAACAACGAGCAGTACTTC | 13 | . | TRBV7-3 | . | TRBJ2-7
CSVPNQRGGYTF | TGCAGCGTTCCCAACCAGCGCGGGGGCTACACCTTC | 12 | . | TRBV29-1 | . | TRBJ1-2
CASSPTGQGVYEQYF | TGTGCCAGCAGCCCTACGGGGCAGGGAGTCTACGAGCAGTACTTC | 15 | few | TRBV7-9 | . | TRBJ2-7
CASSYSQGAYFNEQFF | TGTGCCAGCAGTTACTCTCAGGGGGCCTACTTCAATGAGCAGTTCTTC | 16 | . | TRBV6-5 | TRBD1 | TRBJ2-1
CASSFQGVGETQYF | TGCGCCAGCAGTTTCCAGGGGGTGGGGGAGACCCAGTACTTC | 14 | once | TRBV5-1 | TRBD1 | TRBJ2-5
CASSSPMSGPGEQYF | TGTGCCAGCAGTTCCCCGATGTCCGGACCTGGCGAGCAGTACTTC | 15 | few | TRBV28 | . | TRBJ2-7
CASSGAGRSSYEQYF | TGTGCCAGCAGTGGGGCGGGTCGGAGCTCCTACGAGCAGTACTTC | 15 | few | TRBV7-9 | . | TRBJ2-7
CASSPPFGTQMWDEQFF | TGTGCCAGCAGCCCACCTTTCGGGACGCAAATGTGGGATGAGCAGTTCTTC | 17 | . | TRBV7-9 | . | TRBJ2-1
CASTTGKDEQFF | TGTGCCAGCACCACAGGGAAGGATGAGCAGTTCTTC | 12 | . | TRBV25-1 | . | TRBJ2-1
CASSGRAGELFF | TGTGCCAGCAGCGGCCGGGCCGGGGAGCTGTTTTTT | 12 | . | TRBV9 | . | TRBJ2-2
CASSRTSEAYNEQFF | TGTGCCAGCAGTCGGACTAGCGAAGCCTACAATGAGCAGTTCTTC | 15 | . | TRBV27 | TRBD2 | TRBJ2-1
CASSPTTYYEQYF | TGTGCCAGTAGTCCCACGACTTACTACGAGCAGTACTTC | 13 | once | TRBV19 | . | TRBJ2-7
CASSEEGGSANEQFF | TGTGCCAGCAGTGAAGAGGGCGGGAGCGCCAATGAGCAGTTCTTC | 15 | few | TRBV6-1 | TRBD2 | TRBJ2-1
CASSLGVTTEAFF | TGTGCCAGCAGCTTAGGAGTAACCACTGAAGCTTTCTTT | 13 | . | TRBV7-9 | . | TRBJ1-1
CASSSSGYNEQFF | TGTGCCAGCAGTTCTAGCGGATACAATGAGCAGTTCTTC | 13 | . | TRBV27 | TRBD2 | TRBJ2-1